The 8 T cell receptor beta chains below were found in one sample sequenced in a study of T cells in localized non-small cell lung cancer. Using immunoSEQ multiplex PCR, the repertoire was profiled, and TCRdb retains in-frame clones only, with some absent. The sample records about 83,000 clones, approximately 80% being singletons. The starting material was peripheral blood, obtained before any cancer treatment. These receptors were obtained from a female donor at least 60 years old with stage I lung adenocarcinoma.

The V gene is TRBV27, the J gene TRBJ2-1, with 10 nucleotides matching TRBD1. CDR1 and CDR2 (germline): MNHEY, SMNVEV (reference sequence). The CDR3 has 15 amino acids. V lost 5 bases, J lost 6 bases, and 7 bases stayed unmatched. CDR3: CASSLDRGPFNEQFF. CDR3 bases: TGTGCCAGCAGTCTAGACAGGGGGCCTTTCAATGAGCAGTTCTTC.

The CDR3 DNA follows: TGTGCCAGCCAGCCCCAGGGACGGAAAATCTATGGCTACACCTTC. Translated, it gives CASQPQGRKIYGYTF. This chain links TRBV5-6 with TRBJ1-2; D is perhaps TRBD1 (5 bases). V dropped 7 bases and J dropped 4 bases, with 20 bases sitting between them. The CDR3 totals 15 residues. Germline V gene sequence: CDR1 SGHDT, CDR2 YYEEEE.

The chain couples TRBV7-8 to TRBJ1-2, with D possibly TRBD1 on 5 matching bases. V lost 3 bases and J lost 8, with 22 bases in between. CDR1 and CDR2 (germline): SGHVS, FQNEAQ. The CDR3 has 16 residues. The CDR3 loop reads CASSLTAARSGRGYTF. CDR3 sequence (DNA): TGTGCCAGCAGCTTGACTGCCGCGCGGTCAGGGAGGGGCTACACCTTC.

V and J are TRBV16 and TRBJ2-1; no reliable D call. This CDR3 has 12 residues. With 0 bases removed from V and 7 bases from J, the gap between germline ends came to 4 bases. In germline, CDR1 is KGHSY, CDR2 FQNENV. CDR3 nucleotide sequence: TGTGCCAGCAGCCAATCTGGGAATGAGCAGTTCTTC. Its translation: CASSQSGNEQFF.

The chain links TRBV14 to TRBJ2-7; possibly TRBD1 for D (6 bases). V was shortened by 3 bases and J by 2 bases, with 8 bases between the two germline ends. The V gene's germline CDR1 is SGHDN and CDR2 FVKESK. This CDR3 has 13 amino acids. CDR3 nucleotide sequence: TGTGCCAGCAGCCATCAGGGGCCCTACGAGCAGTACTTC. It translates to CASSHQGPYEQYF.

The genes are TRBV19 and TRBJ1-1; D uncertain. This CDR3 region has 14 residues. The germline V and J ends were trimmed by 2 bases and 0 bases, with 7 bases remaining between them. Germline CDR1 is LNHDA and CDR2 is SQIVND (reference sequence). CDR3 sequence reads: CASSILGMNTEAFF. The CDR3, as DNA: TGTGCCAGTAGTATACTGGGCATGAACACTGAAGCTTTCTTT.

In this sample, this clone turned up once. The chain combines TRBV7-9 with TRBJ2-5; TRBD2 agrees at 7 bases. The CDR3 totals 15 residues. The J segment lost 5 bases and the V segment lost 4 bases, leaving 10 bases of the junction unmatched. Germline CDR1 and CDR2: SEHNR and FQNEAQ (reference sequence). In DNA form, the CDR3 reads TGTGCCAGCAGCTCGCGAGTGGGCGGGGGTGAGACCCAGTACTTC. This codes for CASSSRVGGGETQYF.

This clone is categorized as medium-sized. The chain employs TRBV6-4 and TRBJ1-5, with D possibly being TRBD1 (6 bases). This CDR3 spans 13 amino acids. CDR1 is MRHNA, CDR2 SNTAGT, per germline. The ends were cut back, 6 bases at V and 1 base at J, with 7 bases in the middle. The DNA for the CDR3 is TGTGCCAGCAGCCAGGGGAGCAATCAGCCCCAGCATTTT. Amino acids: CASSQGSNQPQHF.